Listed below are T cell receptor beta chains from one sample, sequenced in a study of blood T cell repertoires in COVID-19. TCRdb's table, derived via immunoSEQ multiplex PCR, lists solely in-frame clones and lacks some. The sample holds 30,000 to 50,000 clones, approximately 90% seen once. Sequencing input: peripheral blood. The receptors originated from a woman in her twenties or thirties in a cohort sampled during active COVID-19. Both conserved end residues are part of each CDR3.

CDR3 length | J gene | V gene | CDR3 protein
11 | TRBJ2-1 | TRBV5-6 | CASSSRDEQFF
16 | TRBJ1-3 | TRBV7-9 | CASRYSQGASGNTIYF
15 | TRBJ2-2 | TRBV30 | CAWRGGRTNTGELFF
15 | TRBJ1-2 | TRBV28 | CASSLGTGVSYGYTF
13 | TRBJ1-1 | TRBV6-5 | CASRIDRGTEAFF
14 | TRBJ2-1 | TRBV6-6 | CASSYGGGVYEQFF
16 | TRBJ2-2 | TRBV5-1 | CASSFGGPPNTGELFF
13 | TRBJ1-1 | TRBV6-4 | CASSVTVNTEAFF
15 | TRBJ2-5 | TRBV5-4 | CASKVAGGSQETQYF
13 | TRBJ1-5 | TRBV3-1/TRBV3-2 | CASSRRGDQPQHF
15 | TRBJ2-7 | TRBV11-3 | CASSRDIQEVCEQYF
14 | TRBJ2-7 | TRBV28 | CASSFQGGAYEQYF
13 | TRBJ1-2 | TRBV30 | CAWSSQGTRGYTF
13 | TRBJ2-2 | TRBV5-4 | CASSLGGSGELFF
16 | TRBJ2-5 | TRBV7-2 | CASSLVDGGSLETQYF
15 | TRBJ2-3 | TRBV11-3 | CASSTRGLATDTQYF
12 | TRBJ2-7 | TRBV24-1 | CATSDSSYEQYF
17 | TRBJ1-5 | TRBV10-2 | CASSESGQGVLNQPQHF
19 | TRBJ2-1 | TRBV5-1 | CASSLEGSGRTSSYNEQFF
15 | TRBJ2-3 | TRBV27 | CASSLVGFSTDTQYF
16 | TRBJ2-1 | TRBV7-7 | CASSPDGRAHWNEQFF
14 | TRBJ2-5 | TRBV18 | CASSPLDSKETQYF
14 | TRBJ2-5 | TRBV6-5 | CASSYSRTGETQYF
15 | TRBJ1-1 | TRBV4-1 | CASSQVAILNTEAFF
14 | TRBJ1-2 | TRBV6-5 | CASSYGQLNYGYTF
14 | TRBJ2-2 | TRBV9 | CASSVYSNTGELFF